Listed below are T cell receptor beta chains from one sample, sequenced in a study of blood T cells in healthy people across ages. Using its own MiXCR run on the 5' RACE reads, TCRdb lists one record per CDR3 protein. Found here are about 1.4 million distinct CDR3 sequences, almost 60% of them singletons; the top ten hold 6.5% to 8%. Source material: blood. Receptors originate from a young man in good health. CDR3s include the opening cysteine and the closing phenylalanine or tryptophan. A D gene is named only where the DNA matches it firmly. For some rows the clone size is stated as once, few or many, or as a class when expanded; others skip it.

size: NA; D: NA; V: TRBV7-2; J: TRBJ2-3; DNA: TGTGCCAGCAGCTTAGTGGAATCAGATACGCAGTATTTT; CDR3: CASSLVESDTQYF
size: NA; D: TRBD2; V: TRBV12-3/TRBV12-4; J: TRBJ2-3; DNA: TGTGCCAGCAGTGGGGCGGGAGTTACAGATACGCAGTATTTT; CDR3: CASSGAGVTDTQYF
size: NA; D: NA; V: TRBV12-3/TRBV12-4; J: TRBJ1-5; DNA: TGTGCCAGCAGTCGGACACTTCTTAATCAGCCCCAGCATTTT; CDR3: CASSRTLLNQPQHF
size: few; D: TRBD1; V: TRBV5-6; J: TRBJ2-1; DNA: TGTGCCAGCAGCTCTCTTACAGGGGCCGAGGAGCAGTTCTTC; CDR3: CASSSLTGAEEQFF
size: NA; D: NA; V: TRBV7-9; J: TRBJ1-4; DNA: TGTGCCAGCAGCTACGGGACGGGGAATGAAAAACTGTTTTTT; CDR3: CASSYGTGNEKLFF
size: few; D: TRBD2; V: TRBV5-1; J: TRBJ2-3; DNA: TGCGCCAGCAGCCCCTCAGCGGGGAGCACAGATACGCAGTATTTT; CDR3: CASSPSAGSTDTQYF
size: NA; D: NA; V: TRBV5-5; J: TRBJ2-7; DNA: TGTGCCAGCAGCCATGACAATACCTACGAGCAGTACTTC; CDR3: CASSHDNTYEQYF
size: NA; D: NA; V: TRBV21-1; J: TRBJ1-4; DNA: TGTGCCAGCAGGCCTAAAAGGGACAGGGTATATACTGCAACTAATGAAAAACTGTTTTTT; CDR3: CASRPKRDRVYTATNEKLFF
size: NA; D: NA; V: TRBV20-1; J: TRBJ1-2; DNA: TGCAGTGCTAGAGTGGACCCCCAAGATGGCTACACCTTC; CDR3: CSARVDPQDGYTF
size: NA; D: NA; V: TRBV28; J: TRBJ2-1; DNA: TGTGCCAGCCGCCAATTTTATGAGCAGTTCTTC; CDR3: CASRQFYEQFF
size: NA; D: TRBD2; V: TRBV20-1; J: TRBJ2-1; DNA: TGCAGTGCTAGTAGAGAGACTAGCGGGAGTGTTAATGAGCAGTTCTTC; CDR3: CSASRETSGSVNEQFF
size: NA; D: NA; V: TRBV29-1; J: TRBJ2-3; DNA: TGCAGCGTTGAAGAGCTCGGTACGCAGTATTTT; CDR3: CSVEELGTQYF
size: NA; D: NA; V: TRBV10-2; J: TRBJ2-5; DNA: TGCGCCAGCAGTAAAAATGGACCACCCACGGACTTC; CDR3: CASSKNGPPTDF
size: few; D: NA; V: TRBV4-1; J: TRBJ2-3; DNA: TGCGCCAGCAGCCCACCTAGCGCCACAGATACGCAGTATTTT; CDR3: CASSPPSATDTQYF
size: NA; D: NA; V: TRBV28; J: TRBJ2-7; DNA: TGTGCCAGCAGTTCCCCGGGGGCGGTATACGAGCAGTACTTC; CDR3: CASSSPGAVYEQYF
size: NA; D: NA; V: TRBV7-2; J: TRBJ2-5; DNA: TGTGCCAGCAGCTTGCCCGGGTTGGGTGAGACCCAGTACTTC; CDR3: CASSLPGLGETQYF
size: NA; D: NA; V: TRBV10-3; J: TRBJ2-3; DNA: TGTGCCATCACCGAGGGGGACGGTGATACGCAGTATTTT; CDR3: CAITEGDGDTQYF
size: NA; D: NA; V: TRBV7-6; J: TRBJ1-2; DNA: TGTGCCAGCAGCTTTTGGGGGGCTTATGGCTACACCTTC; CDR3: CASSFWGAYGYTF
size: NA; D: TRBD1; V: TRBV24-1; J: TRBJ2-1; DNA: TGTGCCACCAGTGAAGCCGGGACAGGGATAAAAAATGAGCAGTTCTTC; CDR3: CATSEAGTGIKNEQFF
size: NA; D: NA; V: TRBV2; J: TRBJ1-2; DNA: TGTGCCAGCTTCAGCCGGGGGAACTATGGCTACACCTTC; CDR3: CASFSRGNYGYTF
size: NA; D: TRBD1; V: TRBV10-3; J: TRBJ1-2; DNA: TGTGCCATCAGTGAGCTATACTCCCGACAGGGGGCCGGCGATGGCTACACCTTC; CDR3: CAISELYSRQGAGDGYTF
size: NA; D: NA; V: TRBV25-1; J: TRBJ2-2; DNA: TGTGCCAGCAGGGAAACCACATTGGCCGGGGAGCTGTTTTTT; CDR3: CASRETTLAGELFF
size: NA; D: NA; V: TRBV12-3/TRBV12-4; J: TRBJ2-1; DNA: TGTGCCAGCAGACAGACGGGGGTCCACGGCGAGCAGTTCTTC; CDR3: CASRQTGVHGEQFF
size: NA; D: TRBD1; V: TRBV20-1; J: TRBJ2-7; DNA: TGCAGTGCTAGACAGGGGGTGGACTACGAGCAGTACTTC; CDR3: CSARQGVDYEQYF
size: NA; D: NA; V: TRBV12-5; J: TRBJ2-3; DNA: TGTGCTAGTGGTTTGGTACTGGGGCAGGGTGGAGATACGCAGTATTTT; CDR3: CASGLVLGQGGDTQYF
size: NA; D: NA; V: TRBV6-2/TRBV6-3; J: TRBJ2-7; DNA: TGTGCCAGCAGTCACAAGACCGGGACGGAACTCTCCTACGAGCAGTACTTC; CDR3: CASSHKTGTELSYEQYF
size: NA; D: NA; V: TRBV9; J: TRBJ1-2; DNA: TGTGCCAGCAGCGTAGCACAGGCTCCCTTCTATGGCTACACCTTC; CDR3: CASSVAQAPFYGYTF
size: NA; D: NA; V: TRBV11-2; J: TRBJ2-6; DNA: TGTGCCAGCAGCCAGAACCGGGGGTCTGGGGCCAACGTCCTGACTTTC; CDR3: CASSQNRGSGANVLTF
size: NA; D: NA; V: TRBV10-3; J: TRBJ2-5; DNA: TGTGCCATCAGTGAGGGTCGAGGGTTCCAAGAGACCCAGTACTTC; CDR3: CAISEGRGFQETQYF
size: NA; D: TRBD2; V: TRBV19; J: TRBJ2-1; DNA: TGTGCCAGTAGGACCGGGAGGAGCTCCTACAATGAGCAGTTCTTC; CDR3: CASRTGRSSYNEQFF
size: NA; D: NA; V: TRBV12-3/TRBV12-4; J: TRBJ2-2; DNA: TGTGCCAGCAGCTCACGTCAGCCCGACACCGGGGAGCTGTTTTTT; CDR3: CASSSRQPDTGELFF
size: NA; D: NA; V: TRBV7-9; J: TRBJ2-1; DNA: TGTGCCAGCAGCCAAGCCGGGACGGACATCAATGAGCAGTTCTTC; CDR3: CASSQAGTDINEQFF
size: few; D: NA; V: TRBV14; J: TRBJ2-3; DNA: TGTGCCAGCAGCCTTGCCGGGGGACTGAATACGCAGTATTTT; CDR3: CASSLAGGLNTQYF
size: NA; D: TRBD1; V: TRBV12-3/TRBV12-4; J: TRBJ1-2; DNA: TGTGCCAGCAGACAAACAGGGGGAGGCTACACCTTC; CDR3: CASRQTGGGYTF
size: NA; D: NA; V: TRBV6-5; J: TRBJ2-4; DNA: TGTGCCAGCTCTCAGGGATGGGTCAACATTCAGTACTTC; CDR3: CASSQGWVNIQYF
size: NA; D: NA; V: TRBV20-1; J: TRBJ1-1; DNA: TGCAGTGCAAATAATCGACAGACTAGGGACACTGAAGCTTTCTTT; CDR3: CSANNRQTRDTEAFF
size: NA; D: NA; V: TRBV28; J: TRBJ2-1; DNA: TGTGCCAGCACGGGCCGGCGTGGGAGCTCCTACAATGAGCAGTTCTTC; CDR3: CASTGRRGSSYNEQFF
size: NA; D: NA; V: TRBV2; J: TRBJ2-1; DNA: TGTGCCGGCACACTATACAATGAGCAGTTCTTC; CDR3: CAGTLYNEQFF
size: NA; D: NA; V: TRBV10-3; J: TRBJ2-3; DNA: TGTGCCATCGGAACGGGGGGCCCGGGGATAGATACGCAGTATTTT; CDR3: CAIGTGGPGIDTQYF
size: few; D: NA; V: TRBV10-1; J: TRBJ2-7; DNA: TGCGCCAGCAGTGAGTCCCGGGAAGACGAGCAGTACTTC; CDR3: CASSESREDEQYF